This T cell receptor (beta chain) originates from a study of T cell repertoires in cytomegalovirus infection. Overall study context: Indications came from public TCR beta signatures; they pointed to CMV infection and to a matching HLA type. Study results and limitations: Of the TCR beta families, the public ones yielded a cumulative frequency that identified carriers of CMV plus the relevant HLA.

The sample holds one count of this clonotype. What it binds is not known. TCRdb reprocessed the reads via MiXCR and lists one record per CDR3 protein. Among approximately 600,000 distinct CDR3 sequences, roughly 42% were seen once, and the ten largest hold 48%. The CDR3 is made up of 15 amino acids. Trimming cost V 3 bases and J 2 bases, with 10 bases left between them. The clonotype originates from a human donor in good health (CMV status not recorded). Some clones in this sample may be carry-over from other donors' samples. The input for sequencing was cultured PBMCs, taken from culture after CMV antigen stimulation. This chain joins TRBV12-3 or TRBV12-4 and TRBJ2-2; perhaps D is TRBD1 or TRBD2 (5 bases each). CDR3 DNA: TGTGCCAGCAGTTTGGGGGAACTAAACACCGGGGAGCTGTTTTTT. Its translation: CASSLGELNTGELFF.